This TCR beta chain was recovered during a study of identical twins. General study points: Conclusions leaned on cross-sectional statistical analysis and did not track the same donors over time.

Germline-derived CDR1 and CDR2 are SGHAT and FQNNGV. The CDR3 sequence is 14 residues long. V was shortened by 3 bases and J by 8 bases, with 14 bases between the two germline ends. TCRdb re-analysed the 5' RACE reads in MiXCR, keeping a single row per CDR3 protein. The data show 1.5 million or so distinct CDR3 sequences, 32% seen once. This clonotype has more than one count but fewer than ten. Its target is not known. The source of this sequence is a newborn girl in good health. The J gene is TRBJ2-1, the V gene TRBV11-2; TRBD2 is a possible D gene (7 bases). The specimen was cord blood. The CDR3, as DNA: TGTGCCAGCAGCTTCAGACTAGGGGGGGATGAGCAGTTCTTC. Amino acid sequence: CASSFRLGGDEQFF.